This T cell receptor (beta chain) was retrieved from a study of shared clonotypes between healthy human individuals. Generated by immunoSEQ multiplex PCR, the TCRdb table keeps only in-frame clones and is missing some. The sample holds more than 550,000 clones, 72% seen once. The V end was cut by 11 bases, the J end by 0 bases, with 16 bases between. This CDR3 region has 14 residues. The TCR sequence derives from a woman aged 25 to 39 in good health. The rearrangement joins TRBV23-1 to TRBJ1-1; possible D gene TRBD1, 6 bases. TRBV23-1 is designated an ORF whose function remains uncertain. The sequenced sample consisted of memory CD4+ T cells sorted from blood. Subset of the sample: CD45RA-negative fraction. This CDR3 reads CARQGRGLNTEAFF. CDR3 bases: TGCGCCCGCCAAGGCAGGGGACTGAACACTGAAGCTTTCTTT.